This TCR beta chain was retrieved from a study of response to subunit inactivated influenza vaccine. MiXCR, run by TCRdb on the RT-PCR reads, gives a single entry per CDR3 protein. The sample lists 530,000 or so distinct CDR3 sequences; about 25% were seen once. This clonotype was detected only a few times. Its antigen remains unidentified. General study results and limits: The study's authors posited that every seasonal influenza vaccination enlists few new T cells.

Germline V lookup: CDR1 MDHEN, CDR2 SYDVKM. Trimming stripped 6 bases from V and 15 bases from J, with 18 bases between. The CDR3 spans 12 residues. The sample in question was CD4+ T cells sorted from PBMCs, obtained approximately 5 days after vaccination. The sequence came from a man aged 50 or older who received an inactivated influenza vaccine. J is TRBJ2-1 and V is TRBV28; weak D call: TRBD2 (5 bases). CDR3 in DNA: TGTGCCAGCAGGTCCGCAACGAGGGAAGGGTTCTTC. As protein: CASRSATREGFF.